One and the same sample provided the 17 T cell receptor beta chains below, sequenced in a study of T cell responses to AZD1222 COVID-19 vaccine. TCRdb keeps only in-frame clones here, not all; method: immunoSEQ multiplex PCR. Seen here are about 70,000 clones, roughly four fifths observed once, and the top ten hold about 6%. This material consisted of peripheral blood, taken 28 days after the second AZD1222 dose. All receptors derive from an adult who received the AZD1222 COVID-19 vaccine.

This clone showed up just a few times. This rearrangement joins TRBV29-1 to TRBJ1-4; D remains ambiguous. Trimming left V 7 bases short and J 4 bases short, with 7 bases between. This CDR3 has 11 amino acids. Germline assignment: CDR1 SQVTM and CDR2 ANQGSEA. The CDR3 nucleotides read TGCAGCGGCTGGATTAATGAAAAACTGTTTTTT. Protein sequence: CSGWINEKLFF. Full variable domain (outside the CDR3, taken from reference TRBV29-1 and TRBJ1-4): SAVISQKPSRDICQRGTSLTIQCQVDSQVTMMFWYRQQPGQSLTLIATANQGSEATYESGFVIDKFPISRPNLTFSTLTVSNMSPEDSSIYLCSGWINEKLFFGSGTQLSVL.

The chain couples TRBV9 to TRBJ2-3; TRBD2 agrees at 9 bases. This CDR3 contains 22 residues. V was pared by 0 bases and J by 0 bases, with 20 bases of the junction left unmatched. Germline V gives CDR1 SGDLS, CDR2 YYNGEE. CDR3: CASSVEGGASGAIGASTDTQYF. The CDR3 region has the DNA TGTGCCAGCAGCGTAGAGGGAGGGGCTAGCGGGGCTATCGGAGCTAGCACAGATACGCAGTATTTT.

The chain recombines TRBV6-6 with TRBJ1-1, with D hard to call. V lost 5 bases and J lost 4, with 8 bases in between. In germline, CDR1 is MNHNY, CDR2 SVGAGI (reference sequence). The CDR3 is made up of 12 amino acids. The CDR3 region has the DNA TGTGCCAGCAGTCCCCTCGGCACTGAAGCTTTCTTT. Protein: CASSPLGTEAFF.

The rearrangement links TRBV19 to TRBJ1-2; no clear D. CDR1 is LNHDA and CDR2 is SQIVND in the germline V gene (reference sequence). V was shortened by 8 bases and J by 7 bases, with 17 bases between the two germline ends. The CDR3 runs to 13 residues. The CDR3 loop reads CASALRRAGGYTF. CDR3 in DNA: TGTGCCAGTGCGCTCCGGCGGGCCGGTGGCTACACCTTC. The complete variable domain, with remaining parts taken from reference TRBV19 and TRBJ1-2, reads DGGITQSPKYLFRKEGQNVTLSCEQNLNHDAMYWYRQDPGQGLRLIYYSQIVNDFQKGDIAEGYSVSREKKESFPLTVTSAQKNPTAFYLCASALRRAGGYTFGSGTRLTVV.

The chain links TRBV3-1 (or the pseudogene TRBV3-2) to TRBJ2-5, with a tentative D call TRBD2 (6 bases). The CDR3 is 15 amino acids. Germline V gives CDR1 LGHDT, CDR2 YNNKEL (reference sequence). The germline V and J ends were trimmed by 1 base and 6 bases, with 15 bases remaining between them. CDR3 DNA sequence: TGTGCCAGCAGCCAAGGGGTCTTAGCGGATAAGACCCAGTACTTC. Protein product: CASSQGVLADKTQYF.

On this clone itself: This specimen includes other DNA sequences encoding the same CDR3. The gene calls are TRBV15 and TRBJ1-6, with D possibly being TRBD1 (5 bases). Trimming shortened V by 3 bases and J by 7 bases, and 13 bases separated the two germline ends. The germline CDR1 and CDR2 sequences are LNHNV and YYDKDF (reference sequence). The CDR3 is 15 residues long. DNA of the CDR3: TGTGCCACCAGCAGGACCGGGACCGGAAATTCACCCCTCCACTTT. Translating gives CATSRTGTGNSPLHF.

The V and J genes are TRBV19 and TRBJ2-1; 7 nucleotides agree with TRBD2. The V segment lost 1 base and the J segment 4 bases; nucleotides outside the gene matches: 22. The CDR3 is 21 residues long. The germline V gene has CDR1 LNHDA and CDR2 SQIVND (reference sequence). The CDR3 nucleotides read TGTGCCAGTAGTATAGTTCTGCGGGACTACTACAATCAGTGGGGTTACAATGAGCAGTTCTTC. The encoded protein is CASSIVLRDYYNQWGYNEQFF.

The V and J genes are TRBV5-1 and TRBJ2-5, with D unclear. The CDR3 spans 15 residues. Germline V gives CDR1 SGHRS, CDR2 YFSETQ. The ends were cut back, 1 base at V and 1 base at J, with 11 bases in the middle. CDR3 sequence (DNA): TGCGCCAGCAGCTTGCAGTATACGGCCCAAGAGACCCAGTACTTC. It translates to CASSLQYTAQETQYF.

V gene TRBV6-5 combines with J gene TRBJ1-1; D perhaps matches TRBD1 (5 bases). The germline V gene has CDR1 MNHEY and CDR2 SVGAGI. Trimming pared 5 bases from V and 5 bases from J, leaving 15 bases between. The CDR3 contains 14 residues. This chain's CDR3 is CASSRKPRGTEAFF. The CDR3 region has the DNA TGTGCCAGCAGTCGTAAACCTCGGGGGACTGAAGCTTTCTTT.

CDR3 bases: TGTGCCACCAGCAGAGACGGGGTCGGGGCCAACGTCCTGACTTTC. Translation gives CATSRDGVGANVLTF. The chain carries TRBV15 and TRBJ2-6, with TRBD2 as a possible D gene (5 bases). This CDR3 spans 15 amino acids. Trimming shortened V by 0 bases and J by 4 bases, and 7 bases separated the two germline ends. CDR1 is LNHNV, CDR2 YYDKDF, per germline (reference sequence). Filled out from reference TRBV15 and TRBJ2-6, the complete variable domain reads DAMVIQNPRYQVTQFGKPVTLSCSQTLNHNVMYWYQQKSSQAPKLLFHYYDKDFNNEADTPDNFQSRRPNTSFCFLDIRSPGLGDTAMYLCATSRDGVGANVLTFGAGSRLTVL.

The gene calls are TRBV6-5 and TRBJ2-5; D uncertain. The CDR3 sequence is 15 residues long. Germline V lookup: CDR1 MNHEY, CDR2 SVGAGI. The V end lost 2 bases, the J end lost 4 bases, and 14 bases lay between the germline ends. CDR3 nucleotides: TGTGCCAGCAGTTACAGGGCCTATGCCGGAGAGACCCAGTACTTC. Translating gives CASSYRAYAGETQYF.

The chain is built from TRBV5-1 and TRBJ2-7; the D is unclear. The CDR3 has 12 amino acids. V lost 1 base and J 7 bases, leaving 9 bases between the germline ends. The germline CDR1 and CDR2 sequences are SGHRS and YFSETQ. The chain's CDR3 is CASSLTGYEQYF. The CDR3, as DNA: TGCGCCAGCAGCTTGACCGGGTATGAGCAGTACTTC.

The genes are TRBV13 and TRBJ2-3; D remains ambiguous. The CDR3 is made up of 14 amino acids. V lost 5 bases and J lost 6, with 15 bases in between. Germline V gene sequence: CDR1 PRHDT, CDR2 FYEKMQ (reference sequence). For the CDR3, the DNA is TGTGCCAGCAGCACTACAGAGAACCCCGATACGCAGTATTTT. Translation: CASSTTENPDTQYF.

This clone came up once. The chain couples TRBV7-2 to TRBJ1-2; D unclear. Germline assignment: CDR1 SGHTA and CDR2 FQGNSA. The V and J ends lost 5 bases and 4 bases respectively, with 14 bases between them. CDR3 size: 14 residues. CDR3 sequence reads: CASSISAVIYGYTF. DNA for the CDR3: TGTGCCAGCAGCATATCGGCCGTTATCTATGGCTACACCTTC.

The sample holds one count of this clone. V gene TRBV5-1 combines with J gene TRBJ2-5; 8 bases line up with TRBD1. The V gene end was trimmed by 3 bases and the J gene end by 4 bases; junction bases not matched to a gene: 8. The germline gives CDR1 SGHRS, CDR2 YFSETQ. The CDR3 consists of 15 residues. The CDR3 nucleotides read TGCGCCAGCAGCTGGCCGGCACAGGGGGTAGAGACCCAGTACTTC. Translated: CASSWPAQGVETQYF.

The chain links TRBV29-1 to TRBJ1-5; 8 bases map to TRBD1. CDR1 is SQVTM and CDR2 is ANQGSEA in the germline V gene. Trimming at V came to 5 bases and at J to 4 bases, leaving 7 bases not matched to a gene. This CDR3 has 14 amino acids. The DNA of the CDR3 is TGCAGCGTTATGACAGGGGATCCGAATCAGCCCCAGCATTTT. It is translated as CSVMTGDPNQPQHF.

With regard to this clone: The sample holds other DNA sequences that translate to the same CDR3. DNA of the CDR3: TGCAGCGTTGGGGCGGGCTGGGGGATGAACACTGAAGCTTTCTTT. Protein: CSVGAGWGMNTEAFF. This rearrangement joins TRBV29-1 to TRBJ1-1; a possible D gene is TRBD1 (5 bases). Germline values: CDR1 SQVTM, CDR2 ANQGSEA. The CDR3 consists of 15 residues. The V and J ends lost 4 bases and 0 bases respectively, with 15 bases between them.